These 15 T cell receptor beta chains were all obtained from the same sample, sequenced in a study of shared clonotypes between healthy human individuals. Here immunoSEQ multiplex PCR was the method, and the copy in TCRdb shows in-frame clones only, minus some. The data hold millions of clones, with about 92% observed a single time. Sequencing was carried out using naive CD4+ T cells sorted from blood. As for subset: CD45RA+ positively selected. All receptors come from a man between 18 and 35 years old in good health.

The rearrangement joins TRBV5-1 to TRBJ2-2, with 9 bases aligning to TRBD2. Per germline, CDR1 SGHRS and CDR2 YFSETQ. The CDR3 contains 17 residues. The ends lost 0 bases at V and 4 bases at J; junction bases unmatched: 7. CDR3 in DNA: TGCGCCAGCAGCTTGGCGGCTAGCGGGGTTTCCACCGGGGAGCTGTTTTTT. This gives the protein CASSLAASGVSTGELFF.

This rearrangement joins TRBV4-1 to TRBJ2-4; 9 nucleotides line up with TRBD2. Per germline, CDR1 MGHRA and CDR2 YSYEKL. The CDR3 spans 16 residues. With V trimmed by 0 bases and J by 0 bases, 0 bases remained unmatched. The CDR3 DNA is TGCGCCAGCAGCCAAGAGACTAGCGGAGCCAAAAACATTCAGTACTTC. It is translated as CASSQETSGAKNIQYF.

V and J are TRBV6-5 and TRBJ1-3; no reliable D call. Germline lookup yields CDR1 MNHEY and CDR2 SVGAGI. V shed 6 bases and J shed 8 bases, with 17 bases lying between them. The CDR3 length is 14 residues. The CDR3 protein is CASSRGNHGDTIYF. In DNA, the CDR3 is TGTGCCAGCAGCCGTGGTAACCACGGGGACACCATATATTTT.

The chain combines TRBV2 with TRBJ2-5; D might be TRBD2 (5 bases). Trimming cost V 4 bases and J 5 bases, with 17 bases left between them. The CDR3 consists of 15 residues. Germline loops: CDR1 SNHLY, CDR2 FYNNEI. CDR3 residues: CASSGRAVSRETQYF. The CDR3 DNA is TGTGCCAGCAGTGGGCGGGCGGTCTCCAGGGAGACCCAGTACTTC.

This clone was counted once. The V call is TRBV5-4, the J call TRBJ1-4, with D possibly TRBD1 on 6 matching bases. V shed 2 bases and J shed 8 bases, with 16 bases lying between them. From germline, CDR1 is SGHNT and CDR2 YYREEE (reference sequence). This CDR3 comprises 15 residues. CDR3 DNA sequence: TGTGCCAGCAGCTTAATGACAGGCGGTGGCGAAAAACTGTTTTTT. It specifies CASSLMTGGGEKLFF.

This chain's CDR3 is CASSLDRALHF. Written as DNA, the CDR3 is TGTGCCAGCAGTTTGGACAGGGCTTTGCATTTT. J is TRBJ1-5 and V is TRBV6-6, with 8 nucleotides matching TRBD1. J gave up 15 bases and V 4 bases, and 5 bases lay outside the gene matches. Germline CDR1 and CDR2: MNHNY and SVGAGI (reference sequence). The CDR3 has 11 residues.

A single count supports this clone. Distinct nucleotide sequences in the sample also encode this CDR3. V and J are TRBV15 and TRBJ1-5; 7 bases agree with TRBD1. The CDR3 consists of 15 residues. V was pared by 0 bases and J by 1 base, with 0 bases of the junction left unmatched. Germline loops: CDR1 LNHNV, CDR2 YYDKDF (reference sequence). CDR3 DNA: TGTGCCACCAGCAGAGACAGGGGGAGCAATCAGCCCCAGCATTTT. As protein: CATSRDRGSNQPQHF.

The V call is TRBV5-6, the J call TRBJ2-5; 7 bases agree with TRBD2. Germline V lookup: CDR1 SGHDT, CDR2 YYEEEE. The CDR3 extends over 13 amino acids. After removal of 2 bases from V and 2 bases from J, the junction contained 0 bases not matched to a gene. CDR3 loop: CASSFSGQETQYF. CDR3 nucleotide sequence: TGTGCCAGCAGCTTTAGCGGGCAAGAGACCCAGTACTTC.

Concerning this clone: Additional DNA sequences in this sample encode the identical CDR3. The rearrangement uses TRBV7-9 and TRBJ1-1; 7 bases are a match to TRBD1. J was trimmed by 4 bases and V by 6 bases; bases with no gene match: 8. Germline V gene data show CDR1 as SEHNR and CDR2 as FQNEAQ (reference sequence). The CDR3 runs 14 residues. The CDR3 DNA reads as TGTGCCAGCAGTCCCACAGGGGCGGGCACTGAAGCTTTCTTT. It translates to CASSPTGAGTEAFF.

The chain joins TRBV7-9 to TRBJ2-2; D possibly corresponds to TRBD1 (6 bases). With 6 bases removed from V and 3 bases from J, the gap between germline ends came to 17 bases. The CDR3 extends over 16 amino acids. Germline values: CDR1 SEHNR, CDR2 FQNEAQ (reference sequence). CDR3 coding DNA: TGTGCCAGCAGGGGAAAACAGGGACGGCACACCGGGGAGCTGTTTTTT. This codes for CASRGKQGRHTGELFF. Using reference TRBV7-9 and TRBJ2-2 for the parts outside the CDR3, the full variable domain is DTGVSQNPRHKITKRGQNVTFRCDPISEHNRLYWYRQTLGQGPEFLTYFQNEAQLEKSRLLSDRFSAERPKGSFSTLEIQRTEQGDSAMYLCASRGKQGRHTGELFFGEGSRLTVL.

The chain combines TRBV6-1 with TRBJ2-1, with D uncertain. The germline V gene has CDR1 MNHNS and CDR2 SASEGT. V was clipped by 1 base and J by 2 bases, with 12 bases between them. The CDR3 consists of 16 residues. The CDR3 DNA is TGTGCCAGCAGTGAAGTAGGCGGAAGGACCTACAATGAGCAGTTCTTC. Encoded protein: CASSEVGGRTYNEQFF.

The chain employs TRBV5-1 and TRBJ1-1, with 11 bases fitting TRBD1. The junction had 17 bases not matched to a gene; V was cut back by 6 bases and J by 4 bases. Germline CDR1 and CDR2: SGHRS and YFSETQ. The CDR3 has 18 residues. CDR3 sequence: CASNLGRDRGNWGTEAFF. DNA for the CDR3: TGCGCCAGCAACCTAGGGCGGGACAGGGGGAATTGGGGCACTGAAGCTTTCTTT.

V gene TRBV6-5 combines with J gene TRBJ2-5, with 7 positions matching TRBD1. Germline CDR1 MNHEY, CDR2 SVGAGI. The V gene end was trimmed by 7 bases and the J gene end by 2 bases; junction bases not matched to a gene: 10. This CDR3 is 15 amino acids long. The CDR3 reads CASTTGRDRQETQYF. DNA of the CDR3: TGTGCCAGCACCACCGGCCGGGACAGACAAGAGACCCAGTACTTC.

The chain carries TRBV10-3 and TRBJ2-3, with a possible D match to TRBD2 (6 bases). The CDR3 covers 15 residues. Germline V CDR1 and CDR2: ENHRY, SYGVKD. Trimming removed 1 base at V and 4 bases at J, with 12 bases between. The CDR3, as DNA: TGTGCCATCAGTGAGTTTGGCGTAGCGGCAGATACGCAGTATTTT. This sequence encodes CAISEFGVAADTQYF.

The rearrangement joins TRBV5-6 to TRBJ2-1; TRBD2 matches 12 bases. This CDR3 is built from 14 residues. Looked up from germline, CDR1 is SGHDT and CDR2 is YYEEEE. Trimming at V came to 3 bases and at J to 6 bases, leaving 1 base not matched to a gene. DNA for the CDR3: TGTGCCAGCAGCTCACTAGCGGGAGGCAATGAGCAGTTCTTC. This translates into CASSSLAGGNEQFF.